This T cell receptor (beta chain) was obtained from a study of human T cells and chemical hapten exposure. In the study overall: Skin on the upper inner arm, around 2 cm by around 2 cm in size, was sensitized with 2% DPC. Patch testing placed 0.01% DPC on the upper back, with readings at 6 days.

Stated time point: patch test 1, 2 weeks after DPC sensitization. Sample treatment: therapeutic diphenylcyclopropenone sensitization with weekly scalp DPC. About this clonotype itself: Its specificity is not known.

One entry per CDR3 protein results from TCRdb running MiXCR on the RACE reads. The sample consists of nearly 350,000 distinct CDR3 sequences, roughly 6.9% of them appearing once. Findings of the study overall: Expanded TCRs clustered into significantly more large CDR3 similarity groups than controls, the analysis revealed.

The CDR3 has 15 amino acids. After removal of 7 bases from V and 8 bases from J, the junction contained 10 bases not matched to a gene. In germline, CDR1 is KGHDR, CDR2 SFDVKD. Sequencing was performed on whole blood, taken in connection with sensitization to the hapten diphenylcyclopropenone (DPC). The TCR originated in a woman aged 18-30 years with alopecia areata. Some clones in this sample may be carry-over from other donors' samples. V usage is TRBV24-1 and J usage is TRBJ1-4; 9 bases align to TRBD1. The CDR3 DNA reads as TGTGCCACCAGCCTCAGGGGACAGGGATGCGAAAAACTGTTTTTT. Protein sequence: CATSLRGQGCEKLFF.